This T cell receptor beta chain stems from a study of shared clonotypes between healthy human individuals. Study-wide results and limits: Clonotypes shared by all four donors outscored non-shared clonotypes in generation probability.

Comments on this clone: Its antigen is unidentified.

Sequencing was performed with immunoSEQ multiplex PCR; in TCRdb, only in-frame clones are kept and a portion is missing. The sample carries hundreds of thousands of clones, more than 95% recorded once. In germline, CDR1 is LNHDA, CDR2 SQIVND (reference sequence). The CDR3 spans 16 residues. Trimming cost V 1 base and J 6 bases, with 17 bases left between them. The sequenced sample was naive CD4+ T cells sorted from blood. Subset of the sample: CD45RA+ positively selected. This sequence was found in a woman aged 25 to 39 in good health. The chain links TRBV19 to TRBJ2-3; possibly TRBD1 or TRBD2 for D (7 bases each). CDR3 nucleotide sequence: TGTGCCAGTAGTATAGCCAGGGGGGGGCCGGTTGATACGCAGTATTTT. It yields the protein CASSIARGGPVDTQYF.